This is a list of T cell receptor beta chains from one sample in a study of cytomegalovirus exposure and HLA in healthy donors. This table comes from immunoSEQ multiplex PCR, and its TCRdb copy is limited to in-frame clones, with some not included. The sample has about 130,000 clones, 74% seen once. The source material was PBMCs. The receptors were sampled from a man in his forties in good health and CMV-seropositive. The CDR3 runs from the conserved cysteine through the conserved F or W. The D gene is left open where the match is weak. The size entry is marked missing in some rows and otherwise reads once, few, many or a size class.

CDR3 length	V gene	clone size	D gene	J gene	CDR3 protein	CDR3 DNA
14	TRBV27	.	.	TRBJ1-1	CASSLFSRDTEAFF	TGTGCCAGCAGTTTATTTTCTCGGGACACTGAAGCTTTCTTT
17	TRBV11-2	.	.	TRBJ1-2	CASSLEVRQGRLYGYTF	TGTGCCAGCAGCTTAGAGGTCAGGCAGGGAAGACTCTATGGCTACACCTTC
14	TRBV6-5	.	.	TRBJ1-2	CASSEIAGSAGYTF	TGTGCCAGCAGTGAAATCGCAGGGTCCGCTGGCTACACCTTC
15	TRBV15	.	.	TRBJ1-5	CATSRDGRSNQPQHF	TGTGCCACCAGCAGAGATGGTCGGAGCAATCAGCCCCAGCATTTT
14	TRBV2	.	TRBD1	TRBJ1-5	CASSWDSQDQPQHF	TGTGCCAGCAGTTGGGACAGTCAAGATCAGCCCCAGCATTTT
13	TRBV28	.	.	TRBJ2-5	CASSSGGQETQYF	TGTGCCAGCAGTTCTGGAGGGCAAGAGACCCAGTACTTC
15	TRBV19	.	TRBD1	TRBJ1-5	CASSIGGQGHQPQHF	TGTGCCAGTAGTATAGGAGGACAGGGCCATCAGCCCCAGCATTTT
14	TRBV19	.	TRBD1	TRBJ2-2	CASMGQGYTGELFF	TGTGCCAGTATGGGACAGGGGTACACCGGGGAGCTGTTTTTT
16	TRBV5-1	.	TRBD1	TRBJ2-5	CASSLNGGTGQETQYF	TGCGCCAGCAGCTTGAATGGCGGGACAGGTCAAGAGACCCAGTACTTC
17	TRBV5-8	.	TRBD2	TRBJ2-3	CASSLVTSGTSTDTQYF	TGTGCCAGCAGCTTGGTGACTAGCGGGACTAGCACAGATACGCAGTATTTT
13	TRBV18	.	.	TRBJ1-5	CASSRTQNQPQHF	TGTGCCAGCTCCCGGACACAGAATCAGCCCCAGCATTTT
16	TRBV5-1	.	TRBD2	TRBJ2-1	CASSVVASGSYNEQFF	TGCGCCAGCAGCGTGGTGGCTAGCGGCTCCTACAATGAGCAGTTCTTC
15	TRBV28	.	TRBD1	TRBJ1-2	CASRPGGGDDYGYTF	TGTGCCAGCAGGCCTGGAGGGGGCGATGACTATGGCTACACCTTC
17	TRBV5-6	.	TRBD2	TRBJ2-1	CASSLGLAGESYNEQFF	TGTGCCAGCAGCTTGGGACTAGCGGGTGAATCCTACAATGAGCAGTTCTTC
13	TRBV13	.	.	TRBJ2-1	CASSLTVDNEQFF	TGTGCCAGCAGCTTAACAGTCGACAATGAGCAGTTCTTC
15	TRBV2	.	TRBD1	TRBJ1-1	CASSQQGALNTEAFF	TGTGCCAGCAGCCAACAGGGGGCTCTGAACACTGAAGCTTTCTTT
13	TRBV19	.	TRBD1	TRBJ2-7	CASSSGQGDEQYF	TGTGCCAGTAGTTCTGGACAGGGGGACGAGCAGTACTTC
16	TRBV6-1	few	.	TRBJ1-2	CASSGGFTGSNYGYTF	TGTGCCAGCAGTGGGGGGTTCACAGGGTCGAACTATGGCTACACCTTC
15	TRBV2	.	TRBD2	TRBJ2-3	CASRTSGSGTDTQYF	TGTGCCAGCAGGACTAGCGGGAGTGGCACAGATACGCAGTATTTT
16	TRBV7-2	few	TRBD1	TRBJ1-5	CASSLVPTGWGQPQHF	TGTGCCAGCAGCCTAGTTCCGACAGGGTGGGGTCAGCCCCAGCATTTT
15	TRBV30	.	.	TRBJ2-1	CAWIGGSGSYNEQFF	TGTGCCTGGATAGGAGGTAGCGGCTCCTACAATGAGCAGTTCTTC
14	TRBV2	.	.	TRBJ1-4	CASSAWGEDEKLFF	TGTGCCAGCAGTGCTTGGGGGGAGGATGAAAAACTGTTTTTT
16	TRBV15	.	.	TRBJ1-2	CATSRDFETARYGYTF	TGTGCCACCAGCAGAGATTTTGAAACCGCGCGCTATGGCTACACCTTC
12	TRBV11-2	.	.	TRBJ1-5	CASSLPNQPQHF	TGTGCCAGCAGCCTACCCAATCAGCCCCAGCATTTT
15	TRBV5-1	.	.	TRBJ2-1	CASSGSRGQYNEQFF	TGCGCCAGCAGCGGGTCCAGGGGTCAATACAATGAGCAGTTCTTC
15	TRBV11-2	.	TRBD1	TRBJ2-5	CASSPWTGDEETQYF	TGTGCCAGCAGCCCCTGGACAGGGGACGAGGAGACCCAGTACTTC
14	TRBV7-2	.	.	TRBJ1-2	CASSALQGSYGYTF	TGTGCCAGCAGCGCCCTACAGGGTAGCTATGGCTACACCTTC
16	TRBV18	.	.	TRBJ2-1	CASSPWGSSSYNEQFF	TGTGCCAGCTCACCTTGGGGCAGTAGCTCCTACAATGAGCAGTTCTTC
13	TRBV6-5	.	TRBD1	TRBJ1-2	CASSDRDRAGYTF	TGTGCCAGCAGCGACCGGGACAGGGCTGGCTACACCTTC
14	TRBV6-5	.	.	TRBJ2-1	CASSYSRGYNEQFF	TGTGCCAGCAGTTACTCAAGAGGGTACAATGAGCAGTTCTTC
14	TRBV6-5	.	.	TRBJ2-7	CASSYSSRGYEQYF	TGTGCCAGCAGTTACTCTTCTAGAGGCTACGAGCAGTACTTC
16	TRBV30	.	TRBD1	TRBJ1-4	CAWSPPEQGYNEKLFF	TGTGCCTGGAGTCCCCCAGAACAGGGGTATAATGAAAAACTGTTTTTT
16	TRBV4-1	.	TRBD1	TRBJ1-4	CASSPTGGIANEKLFF	TGCGCCAGCAGCCCGACAGGGGGTATAGCTAATGAAAAACTGTTTTTT
16	TRBV6-5	once	TRBD2	TRBJ2-1	CASSYSHLAENNEQFF	TGTGCCAGCAGTTACTCGCACCTAGCGGAAAACAATGAGCAGTTCTTC
14	TRBV30	few	TRBD1	TRBJ1-2	CAWSSTGRNYGYTF	TGTGCCTGGAGTTCGACAGGGAGGAACTATGGCTACACCTTC
16	TRBV5-4	.	TRBD1	TRBJ1-1	CASSRGQGLENTEAFF	TGTGCCAGCAGCCGGGGACAGGGGCTTGAGAACACTGAAGCTTTCTTT